These 30 T cell receptor beta chains were sequenced from one sample in a study of response to subunit inactivated influenza vaccine (dated by TCRdb to 2016 to 2019). Receptors were amplified or captured by RT-PCR. The sample was run on an Illumina HiSeq 2500. The public reads were quality trimmed at Q25 with fastp and then assembled into clones with MiXCR by TCRdb, keeping productive beta chains. Rows are combined by CDR3 protein, so each entry shows the most common genes and DNA. The sample table lists roughly 780,000 distinct CDR3 sequences, under 20% of them with a count of one. The ten largest make up around 9.9% of the sample. The sequencing here drew on PBMCs from blood, taken 4 to 6 days after vaccination. These receptors originate from a man aged 50 or older who received an inactivated influenza vaccine. Donor details come from another sample of the same person, matched by shared clones.

The V gene is TRBV3-1, the J gene TRBJ2-3; 9 bases match TRBD2. Germline V gene sequence: CDR1 LGHDT, CDR2 YNNKEL (reference sequence). The CDR3 has 16 residues. V dropped 2 bases and J dropped 4; count of bases not matched to a gene: 7. The CDR3 spells CASSQLPSGNPDTQYF. CDR3 nucleotide sequence: TGTGCCAGCAGCCAACTCCCTAGCGGGAACCCAGATACGCAGTATTTT.

V gene TRBV30 combines with J gene TRBJ2-7; D not resolved. The V and J ends lost 0 bases and 6 bases respectively, with 6 bases between them. The CDR3 extends over 11 amino acids. CDR1 and CDR2 (germline): GTSNPN, SVGIG (reference sequence). The CDR3 protein is CAWSVLGEQYF. CDR3 coding DNA: TGTGCCTGGAGTGTTTTGGGCGAGCAGTACTTC.

V and J are TRBV21-1 and TRBJ2-1; no check of the table's D call, TRBD1, against the DNA was made. TRBV21-1 is described as a pseudogene. This CDR3 is 22 amino acids long. DNA for the CDR3: TGTGCCAGCAGCAAGGGCAGGGACGACCTAAAGCCACCTAAAACACTATACAATGAGCAGTTCTTC. It is translated as CASSKGRDDLKPPKTLYNEQFF.

The rearrangement uses TRBV25-1 and TRBJ1-1, with D maybe TRBD1 (6 bases). Per germline, CDR1 MGHDK and CDR2 SYGVNS. The CDR3 has 13 residues. Trimming shortened V by 4 bases and J by 3 bases, and 9 bases separated the two germline ends. The DNA for the CDR3 is TGTGCCAGCAGTGGCTCAGGGGACACTGAAGCTTTCTTT. Translating it yields CASSGSGDTEAFF.

This clonotype was detected many times. This rearrangement joins TRBV12-3 or TRBV12-4 to TRBJ1-5; no clear D gene. The CDR3 is 13 residues long. The V and J ends lost 6 bases and 6 bases respectively, with 12 bases between them. The CDR3 loop is CASSSDRAQPQHF. CDR3 bases: TGTGCCAGCAGCTCGGACCGCGCTCAGCCCCAGCATTTT.

The chain uses TRBV7-2 and TRBJ2-6; possibly TRBD1 for D (6 bases). Trimming cost V 1 base and J 4 bases, with 11 bases left between them. Germline V gene lookup returns CDR1 SGHTA and CDR2 FQGNSA. CDR3 length: 16 amino acids. The CDR3 spells CASSLGTGIGANVLTF. The CDR3 DNA reads as TGTGCCAGCAGCTTAGGAACAGGGATAGGGGCCAACGTCCTGACTTTC. The whole variable domain, filled in from reference TRBV7-2 and TRBJ2-6, reads GAGVSQSPSNKVTEKGKDVELRCDPISGHTALYWYRQSLGQGLEFLIYFQGNSAPDKSGLPSDRFSAERTGGSVSTLTIQRTQQEDSAVYLCASSLGTGIGANVLTFGAGSRLTVL.

A few counts support this clonotype. V usage is TRBV5-1 and J usage is TRBJ2-3; 7 bases are shared with TRBD1. From germline, CDR1 is SGHRS and CDR2 YFSETQ. The CDR3 has 15 amino acids. V shed 4 bases and J 0 bases; nucleotides not matched to a gene: 5. CDR3: CASSPLGQSTDTQYF. In DNA, the CDR3 is TGCGCCAGCAGCCCCTTGGGACAGAGCACAGATACGCAGTATTTT.

This clonotype was observed a few times. The CDR3 DNA follows: TGTGCCAGCAGTTCGACAGGGAACAATCAGCCCCAGCATTTT. Translating gives CASSSTGNNQPQHF. V usage is TRBV12-3 or TRBV12-4 and J usage is TRBJ1-5; TRBD1 matches 7 bases. The CDR3 runs 14 residues. The trim removed 4 bases at V and 3 bases at J, leaving 3 bases unmatched.

The V call is TRBV27, the J call TRBJ2-7; D is possibly TRBD1 or TRBD2 (6 bases each). Germline V gives CDR1 MNHEY, CDR2 SMNVEV (reference sequence). With 5 bases removed from V and 2 bases from J, the gap between germline ends came to 13 bases. The CDR3 is made up of 14 amino acids. CDR3 sequence reads: CASSGGGLPYEQYF. CDR3 coding DNA: TGTGCCAGCAGTGGAGGGGGGCTCCCCTACGAGCAGTACTTC.

This clonotype was recorded a few times. The genes are TRBV27 and TRBJ2-7; no clear D. Germline loops: CDR1 MNHEY, CDR2 SMNVEV (reference sequence). V was shortened by 8 bases and J by 0 bases, with 14 bases between the two germline ends. This CDR3 is built from 14 residues. The CDR3 DNA reads TGTGCCAGCTCGATGGACGGAACCTCCTACGAGCAGTACTTC. Its translation: CASSMDGTSYEQYF.

The CDR3 sequence: CASSVDRVDYGYTF. CDR3 nucleotides: TGTGCCAGCAGCGTGGACAGGGTGGACTATGGCTACACCTTC. The rearrangement links TRBV2 to TRBJ1-2; TRBD1 agrees at 8 bases. The CDR3 runs to 14 residues. The germline V gene has CDR1 SNHLY and CDR2 FYNNEI. V gave up 6 bases and J gave up 3 bases; unmatched junction bases: 6.

This clonotype was found a few times. CDR3 amino acids: CSATQTSGETQYF. CDR3 nucleotide sequence: TGCAGTGCCACCCAGACTAGCGGGGAGACCCAGTACTTC. The V call is TRBV20-1, the J call TRBJ2-5, with 10 bases identical to TRBD2. Germline CDR1 reads DFQATT; CDR2 reads SNEGSKA (reference sequence). This CDR3 spans 13 amino acids. With 6 bases clipped from V and 5 bases from J, the junction kept 6 bases outside the gene matches.

This clonotype was counted a few times. The chain carries TRBV12-3 or TRBV12-4 and TRBJ1-2, with no clear D. The CDR3 totals 12 residues. V lost 6 bases and J lost 3, with 8 bases in between. DNA of the CDR3: TGTGCCAGCAGACAAGGGTACTATGGCTACACCTTC. This gives the protein CASRQGYYGYTF.

This clonotype has more than one count but fewer than ten. V is TRBV6-6 and J is TRBJ1-1; D is unresolved. From germline, CDR1 is MNHNY and CDR2 SVGAGI (reference sequence). CDR3 size: 12 residues. V was pared by 6 bases and J by 5 bases, with 10 bases between. The CDR3 here is CASRKLGTEAFF. CDR3 DNA: TGTGCCAGCAGGAAGTTGGGTACTGAAGCTTTCTTT.

The V and J genes are TRBV9 and TRBJ2-1; 8 bases align to TRBD1. Looked up from germline, CDR1 is SGDLS and CDR2 is YYNGEE. The V segment lost 4 bases and the J segment 4 bases; nucleotides outside the gene matches: 10. This CDR3 has 16 amino acids. The CDR3 bases are TGTGCCAGCAGCTCTTGGACAGGGAAGGGATACAATGAGCAGTTCTTC. This gives the protein CASSSWTGKGYNEQFF.

This chain connects TRBV11-2 to TRBJ2-7; TRBD2 aligns across 11 bases. Losses at the gene ends were 7 bases for V and 2 bases for J; bases not matched to a gene: 10. The CDR3 covers 16 residues. Germline V gene data show CDR1 as SGHAT and CDR2 as FQNNGV. The CDR3 DNA sequence: TGTGCCAGCACCAAAGGGGGTAGCGGGAGGGCCTACGAGCAGTACTTC. This encodes CASTKGGSGRAYEQYF.

V gene TRBV20-1 combines with J gene TRBJ2-7; 7 bases match TRBD2. The germline gives CDR1 DFQATT, CDR2 SNEGSKA (reference sequence). The junction had 4 bases not matched to a gene; V was cut back by 3 bases and J by 2 bases. The CDR3 runs to 13 residues. CDR3 DNA: TGCAGTGCTAGTTCCCGGGGGGCCTACGAGCAGTACTTC. Protein: CSASSRGAYEQYF.

The chain combines TRBV20-1 with TRBJ2-7; D gene ambiguous. CDR3 length: 11 residues. V gave up 2 bases and J gave up 3 bases, with 5 bases separating them. Germline V gene sequence: CDR1 DFQATT, CDR2 SNEGSKA (reference sequence). CDR3 sequence: CSARYGYEQYF. CDR3 in DNA: TGCAGTGCTAGATACGGCTACGAGCAGTACTTC.

This clonotype has just a few counts. The chain links TRBV12-3 or TRBV12-4 to TRBJ2-7, with 14 nucleotides matching TRBD2. V was pared by 6 bases and J by 2 bases, with 0 bases of the junction left unmatched. CDR3 length: 14 residues. CDR3 loop: CASRTSGGAYEQYF. In DNA form, the CDR3 reads TGTGCCAGCAGGACTAGCGGGGGGGCCTACGAGCAGTACTTC.

The gene calls are TRBV6-1 and TRBJ1-1; D unclear. Germline V CDR1 and CDR2: MNHNS, SASEGT. V dropped 0 bases and J dropped 2 bases, with 7 bases sitting between them. The CDR3 contains 14 residues. DNA for the CDR3: TGTGCCAGCAGTGAAGCGTTTCGTAACACTGAAGCTTTCTTT. Protein: CASSEAFRNTEAFF.

The CDR3, as DNA: TGTGCCAGCAGCTTGGGTTCGGGAATCTTTAATGAGCAGTTCTTC. Protein product: CASSLGSGIFNEQFF. This chain joins TRBV5-6 and TRBJ2-1; perhaps TRBD2 as D (5 bases). The CDR3 loop spans 15 amino acids. Trimming pared 0 bases from V and 7 bases from J, leaving 14 bases between. The germline gives CDR1 SGHDT, CDR2 YYEEEE. Using reference TRBV5-6 and TRBJ2-1 for the parts outside the CDR3, the full variable domain is DAGVTQSPTHLIKTRGQQVTLRCSPKSGHDTVSWYQQALGQGPQFIFQYYEEEERQRGNFPDRFSGHQFPNYSSELNVNALLLGDSALYLCASSLGSGIFNEQFFGPGTRLTVL.

The rearrangement uses TRBV7-9 and TRBJ2-3; D unclear. Germline V gene lookup returns CDR1 SEHNR and CDR2 FQNEAQ (reference sequence). V was cut by 5 bases and J by 1 base, with 13 bases left in between. This CDR3 region has 15 residues. CDR3 sequence: CASSLLDGRTDTQYF. CDR3 coding DNA: TGTGCCAGCAGCCTCCTCGATGGACGCACAGATACGCAGTATTTT.

V gene TRBV12-3 or TRBV12-4 combines with J gene TRBJ1-5; D gene ambiguous. V lost 4 bases to trimming and J lost 1 base, with 8 bases between them. This CDR3 comprises 14 residues. CDR3 coding DNA: TGTGCCAGCAGTTCCCCGTGGAGCAATCAGCCCCAGCATTTT. It codes for CASSSPWSNQPQHF.

V usage is TRBV14 and J usage is TRBJ2-1, with D maybe TRBD2 (5 bases). Germline CDR1 reads SGHDN; CDR2 reads FVKESK. This CDR3 comprises 18 residues. The V end was cut by 4 bases, the J end by 8 bases, with 27 bases between. CDR3 loop: CASSPSLGTSPRTHEQFF. CDR3 coding DNA: TGTGCCAGCAGCCCTAGCCTGGGAACATCACCCAGGACGCATGAGCAGTTCTTC.

This clonotype was recorded many times. This chain connects TRBV20-1 to TRBJ2-1; possibly TRBD2 for D (6 bases). This CDR3 spans 13 amino acids. V was shortened by 6 bases and J by 3 bases, with 12 bases between the two germline ends. In germline, CDR1 is DFQATT, CDR2 SNEGSKA (reference sequence). For the CDR3, the DNA is TGCAGTGCCAACTCCGGGGGCTACAATGAGCAGTTCTTC. This codes for CSANSGGYNEQFF.

The CDR3 is CASSYPGRALYEQYF. The CDR3 DNA sequence: TGTGCCAGCAGTTACCCGGGAAGGGCCCTCTACGAGCAGTACTTC. The V gene is TRBV6-5, the J gene TRBJ2-7, with a possible D match to TRBD2 (5 bases). Trimming shortened V by 2 bases and J by 3 bases, and 14 bases separated the two germline ends. Germline V gene lookup returns CDR1 MNHEY and CDR2 SVGAGI. The length of the CDR3 is 15 residues.

The chain is built from TRBV6-1 and TRBJ2-1, with D possibly TRBD2 on 5 matching bases. The CDR3 is made up of 14 amino acids. V dropped 7 bases and J dropped 9 bases, with 19 bases sitting between them. The germline gives CDR1 MNHNS, CDR2 SASEGT. DNA for the CDR3: TGTGCCAGCACGGCCGGTGGGAGAGGAGTTGAGCAGTTCTTC. It translates to CASTAGGRGVEQFF.

This clonotype was counted at least ten times. V is TRBV12-3 or TRBV12-4 and J is TRBJ2-1, with 8 bases matching TRBD1. CDR3 length: 16 amino acids. With 6 bases clipped from V and 7 bases from J, the junction kept 14 bases outside the gene matches. The DNA of the CDR3 is TGTGCCAGCAGCACCGGACAGGGAGGTTTAGGAAATGAGCAGTTCTTC. It is translated as CASSTGQGGLGNEQFF.

The rearrangement joins TRBV12-3 or TRBV12-4 to TRBJ2-1, with TRBD2 identical over 11 bases. CDR3 length: 16 residues. With 1 base clipped from V and 5 bases from J, the junction kept 4 bases outside the gene matches. In nucleotides, the CDR3 is TGTGCCAGCAGTTTAGACGGGACTAGCGGAGACAATGAGCAGTTCTTC. Amino acids: CASSLDGTSGDNEQFF.

The V call is TRBV13, the J call TRBJ2-7; 7 nucleotides agree with TRBD2. V was clipped by 5 bases and J by 0 bases; unmatched bases: 7. Germline V CDR1 and CDR2: PRHDT, FYEKMQ (reference sequence). The CDR3 runs to 15 residues. The CDR3 spells CASSRSGVSSYEQYF. The CDR3 DNA reads TGTGCCAGCAGCCGAAGCGGGGTGAGCTCCTACGAGCAGTACTTC.